The sequence of this TCR beta chain was determined in a study of blood T cell repertoires in COVID-19. As for the study in general: T cells, B-cell-depleted T cells, or PBMCs supplied cDNA or gDNA.

CDR1 is SGHRS and CDR2 is YFSETQ in the germline V gene. Trimming removed 1 base from V and 0 bases from J, with 9 bases in between. There are 15 residues in the CDR3. Individuals drawn from about 26 US areas were about 18 to 89 years old. Participants were placed into cohorts based on the clinical history they reported. In the authors' methods: The assay estimated nucleated cells by amplifying reference gene primers. Generated by immunoSEQ multiplex PCR, the TCRdb table keeps only in-frame clones and is missing some. The V and J calls and clone size come from that table; D and trimming were worked out from the DNA. The profile shows around 170,000 clones, around 80% of them singletons.

This TCR derives from a man in his 60s who had been exposed to COVID-19. Input material: PBMCs or T cells enriched from blood (not recorded which). This chain links TRBV5-1 with TRBJ2-3; D call uncertain. In DNA form, the CDR3 reads TGCGCCAGCAGCTTGTTGGCAAAAAGCACAGATACGCAGTATTTT. Its protein is CASSLLAKSTDTQYF.